This T cell receptor (beta chain) was profiled in a study of cytomegalovirus exposure and HLA in healthy donors. Healthy bone marrow donors made up the cohort. Trimming cost V 3 bases and J 11 bases; bases outside gene matches: 15. This CDR3 has 18 amino acids. In germline, CDR1 is SGHTA, CDR2 FQGNSA. PCR involved 60 Vbeta and 13 Jbeta primers. Repertoires were generated with immunoSEQ multiplex PCR, while TCRdb's copy carries only in-frame clones and drops some. In the table there are 150,000 to 200,000 clones, about 80% of which are singletons. Source material: PBMCs. The receptor was derived from a woman aged 30 to 39 in good health and CMV-seronegative. This chain connects TRBV7-2 to TRBJ2-5, with 16 bases fitting TRBD2. The CDR3 nucleotides read TGTGCCAGCAGCTTCACTACGCCGGGACTAGCGGGAGGGTGGGAGCAGTACTTC. It codes for CASSFTTPGLAGGWEQYF. The variable domain in full, with the rest retrieved from reference TRBV7-2 and TRBJ2-5, is GAGVSQSPSNKVTEKGKDVELRCDPISGHTALYWYRQSLGQGLEFLIYFQGNSAPDKSGLPSDRFSAERTGGSVSTLTIQRTQQEDSAVYLCASSFTTPGLAGGWEQYFGPGTRLLVL.